A single sample is the source of the 20 T cell receptor beta chains below, sequenced in a study of lymphopenia after photon versus proton radiotherapy. Libraries were prepared by immunoSEQ multiplex PCR; TCRdb keeps only in-frame clonotypes and omits some of them. The sample records approximately 24,000 clones, roughly 90% being singletons. The sequenced sample was peripheral blood, obtained from a patient treated with photon-based radiotherapy. These receptors were taken from a woman between 50 and 59 years old with cholangiocarcinoma.

The V gene is TRBV12-5, the J gene TRBJ1-5; 7 positions match TRBD1. Trimming took 1 base from V and 1 from J; bases not matched to a gene: 1. There are 15 residues in the CDR3. From germline, CDR1 is LGHNT and CDR2 FRNRAP. CDR3 amino acids: CASGLEQGSNQPQHF. As DNA, the CDR3 is TGTGCTAGTGGTTTGGAACAGGGGAGCAATCAGCCCCAGCATTTT.

This chain connects TRBV27 to TRBJ2-1; 14 bases fit TRBD2. The V and J ends lost 8 bases and 6 bases, in that order; junction bases with no gene match: 15. The germline gives CDR1 MNHEY, CDR2 SMNVEV (reference sequence). The CDR3 totals 18 residues. The CDR3 DNA is TGTGCCAGCGGTGGACTAGCGGGGGGCCCGATCCCGTCCAATGAGCAGTTCTTC. This sequence encodes CASGGLAGGPIPSNEQFF.

The CDR3 loop reads CASSPNPGTFNTEAFF. DNA of the CDR3: TGTGCCAGCAGCCCCAACCCCGGGACGTTCAACACTGAAGCTTTCTTT. V is TRBV6-6 and J is TRBJ1-1; D might be TRBD1 (5 bases). The CDR3 is 16 amino acids. With 6 bases removed from V and 2 bases from J, the gap between germline ends came to 19 bases. Germline-derived CDR1 and CDR2 are MNHNY and SVGAGI (reference sequence).

The sample holds a few counts of this clone. The chain couples TRBV7-9 to TRBJ1-6; D ambiguous. V dropped 5 bases and J dropped 5 bases, with 4 bases sitting between them. This CDR3 has 12 residues. Germline CDR1 and CDR2: SEHNR and FQNEAQ (reference sequence). Written as DNA, the CDR3 is TGTGCCAGCAGCCAGGATAATTCACCCCTCCACTTT. Translation: CASSQDNSPLHF. The whole variable domain, remainder taken from reference TRBV7-9 and TRBJ1-6, is DTGVSQNPRHKITKRGQNVTFRCDPISEHNRLYWYRQTLGQGPEFLTYFQNEAQLEKSRLLSDRFSAERPKGSFSTLEIQRTEQGDSAMYLCASSQDNSPLHFGNGTRLTVT.

This rearrangement joins TRBV29-1 to TRBJ1-2; unclear D gene. Trimming stripped 4 bases from V and 3 bases from J, with 9 bases between. This CDR3 spans 12 amino acids. In germline, CDR1 is SQVTM, CDR2 ANQGSEA. The CDR3 sequence is CSVAGDYYGYTF. Here the CDR3 DNA reads TGCAGCGTTGCGGGTGACTACTATGGCTACACCTTC.

The V gene is TRBV11-2, the J gene TRBJ1-2, with no clear D. This CDR3 is 15 amino acids long. V lost 3 bases to trimming and J lost 2 bases, with 13 bases between them. The germline CDR1 and CDR2 sequences are SGHAT and FQNNGV. The CDR3 sequence is CASSFLRDWNYGYTF. CDR3 nucleotides: TGTGCCAGCAGCTTTTTGCGCGACTGGAACTATGGCTACACCTTC.

This chain joins TRBV7-9 and TRBJ1-1; D unclear. V lost 5 bases to trimming and J lost 1 base, with 11 bases between them. The CDR3 covers 14 residues. Germline lookup yields CDR1 SEHNR and CDR2 FQNEAQ (reference sequence). The CDR3 loop reads CASSHREPNTEAFF. The CDR3, as DNA: TGTGCCAGCAGCCACCGGGAGCCGAACACTGAAGCTTTCTTT.

In regard to this clone: Because the CDR3's place on the DNA is in doubt, the DNA is left out and the CDR3 is given as listed by TCRdb. The CDR3 region is CASSSSGGSNQPQHF. The chain employs TRBV28 and TRBJ1-5. With termini counted, the CDR3 has 15 amino acids. Germline V gene data show CDR1 as MDHEN and CDR2 as SYDVKM.

J is TRBJ2-3 and V is TRBV6-1; 10 nucleotides match TRBD1. The V gene's germline CDR1 is MNHNS and CDR2 SASEGT. V dropped 7 bases and J dropped 8; count of bases not matched to a gene: 12. This CDR3 spans 15 amino acids. CDR3 sequence (DNA): TGTGCCAGCAAAGGAGGTGGGACAGGGGAGGGTACGCAGTATTTT. This sequence encodes CASKGGGTGEGTQYF.

This chain uses TRBV6-5 with TRBJ2-2; D is perhaps TRBD1 (5 bases). Trimming took 6 bases from V and 5 from J, leaving 13 bases between them. Per the germline V gene, CDR1 is MNHEY and CDR2 is SVGAGI. The CDR3 has 14 amino acids. CDR3 nucleotides: TGTGCCAGCAGCCCTGGGGCGTGGACCGGGGAGCTGTTTTTT. Its protein product is CASSPGAWTGELFF.

This chain uses TRBV7-2 with TRBJ1-1; possibly TRBD1 for D (5 bases). Germline lookup yields CDR1 SGHTA and CDR2 FQGNSA. Trimming took off 5 bases at V and 1 base at J, with 11 bases between the two ends. The CDR3 has 14 amino acids. CDR3 nucleotides: TGTGCCAGCAGCCCCTGGGGCGGGAACACTGAAGCTTTCTTT. Its protein product is CASSPWGGNTEAFF.

The CDR3 reads CASSDDPRGGNEQFF. CDR3 nucleotides: TGTGCCAGCTCGGACGACCCACGAGGGGGGAATGAGCAGTTCTTC. The J gene is TRBJ2-1, the V gene TRBV18; D is perhaps TRBD1 or TRBD2 (6 bases each). Germline V CDR1 and CDR2: KGHSH, LQKENI. The CDR3 is made up of 15 amino acids. V gave up 6 bases and J gave up 7 bases, with 19 bases separating them.

V and J are TRBV28 and TRBJ1-1, with D perhaps TRBD1 (6 bases). V lost 6 bases and J 4 bases, leaving 15 bases between the germline ends. Germline lookup yields CDR1 MDHEN and CDR2 SYDVKM. The CDR3 has 14 amino acids. The CDR3 nucleotides are TGTGCCAGCAGAAGAGAGGGGGGTGGCACTGAAGCTTTCTTT. It specifies CASRREGGGTEAFF.

CDR3 in DNA: TGTGCCAGCAGTTATGGAGACCCCTTGGGGACCCAGTACTTC. Translating it yields CASSYGDPLGTQYF. The chain couples TRBV6-5 to TRBJ2-5; no clear D gene. This CDR3 contains 14 residues. Germline assignment: CDR1 MNHEY and CDR2 SVGAGI. V was pared by 3 bases and J by 7 bases, with 15 bases between.

The chain links TRBV25-1 to TRBJ2-7; TRBD1 is a possible D gene (5 bases). V lost 3 bases and J 3 bases, leaving 9 bases between the germline ends. This CDR3 contains 13 residues. From germline, CDR1 is MGHDK and CDR2 SYGVNS. CDR3 sequence: CASSDRENYEQYF. DNA of the CDR3: TGTGCCAGCAGTGACAGGGAAAACTACGAGCAGTACTTC.

The chain has TRBV6-5 and TRBJ2-3; perhaps D is TRBD1 or TRBD2 (5 bases each). Trimming took off 8 bases at V and 11 bases at J, with 17 bases between the two ends. CDR1 and CDR2 (germline): MNHEY, SVGAGI. The CDR3 runs to 12 residues. CDR3 protein: CASGPGRSKQYF. DNA of the CDR3: TGTGCCAGCGGACCGGGACGGAGTAAGCAGTATTTT.

This sequence joins TRBV14 and TRBJ1-5; 8 positions agree with TRBD1. Germline V CDR1 and CDR2: SGHDN, FVKESK. The V segment lost 2 bases and the J segment 6 bases; nucleotides outside the gene matches: 12. The CDR3 runs 17 residues. CDR3 region: CASSQSSEDRDVQPQHF. In DNA form, the CDR3 reads TGTGCCAGCAGCCAATCTTCCGAGGACAGGGACGTTCAGCCCCAGCATTTT.

DNA for the CDR3: TGTGCCAGCAGCCAGGCAGGGGGACTCACCCTCACCGGGGAGCTGTTTTTT. Its protein product is CASSQAGGLTLTGELFF. This chain uses TRBV14 with TRBJ2-2; D might be TRBD1 (7 bases). The CDR3 spans 17 residues. The V gene's germline CDR1 is SGHDN and CDR2 FVKESK. Trimming removed 3 bases from V and 4 bases from J, with 18 bases in between.

This rearrangement joins TRBV30 to TRBJ1-3; no clear D gene. CDR1 and CDR2 from the germline V gene are GTSNPN and SVGIG (reference sequence). V was clipped by 0 bases and J by 0 bases, with 9 bases between them. The CDR3 sequence is 15 residues long. For the CDR3, the DNA is TGTGCCTGGAGTGTACGTGGGAGCTCTGGAAACACCATATATTTT. This gives the protein CAWSVRGSSGNTIYF.

The V call is TRBV5-1, the J call TRBJ1-3; possible D gene TRBD1, 6 bases. Trimming took off 5 bases at V and 4 bases at J, with 19 bases between the two ends. The CDR3 is 16 residues long. Germline values: CDR1 SGHRS, CDR2 YFSETQ. The CDR3 nucleotides read TGCGCCAGCAGGCCAATACCGACAGGCTCCGGAAACACCATATATTTT. Amino acids: CASRPIPTGSGNTIYF.